This T cell receptor beta chain originates from a study of blood T cell repertoires in COVID-19. Trimming took 7 bases from V and 6 from J; bases not matched to a gene: 3. The CDR3 is made up of 11 amino acids. Germline CDR1 and CDR2: SQVTM and ANQGSEA. Data came from immunoSEQ multiplex PCR; TCRdb stores just in-frame clones and leaves some out. Here the sample spans hundreds of thousands of clones, roughly 80% being singletons. The origin of this receptor is a woman of 80 years or more with acute or convalescent COVID-19. The source material was peripheral blood. The rearrangement uses TRBV29-1 and TRBJ2-7; 10 positions match TRBD1. CDR3 protein: CSAGQGGEQYF. The CDR3 coding sequence is TGCAGCGCAGGACAGGGGGGCGAGCAGTACTTC.